A selection of T cell receptor beta chains follows, all from one sample in a study of yellow fever vaccine responses in identical twins. From the RT-PCR reads, TCRdb called clonotypes with MiXCR, one entry per CDR3 protein. The sample shows around 400 distinct CDR3 sequences, less than 90% of them seen only once. The sequenced sample was T cells from blood (PBMCs), unsorted or a sorted subset (not recorded which), obtained before or after yellow fever vaccination (not recorded which). These TCRs come from a woman aged 18-29 years who received the yellow fever vaccine. Both conserved end residues are part of each CDR3.

V	J	CDR3
TRBV18	TRBJ2-7	CASAWAGGSYEQYF
TRBV4-1	TRBJ1-2	CASRPQGARGYTF
TRBV12-3/TRBV12-4	TRBJ1-1	CASTMGGYTEAFF
TRBV10-3	TRBJ1-1	CAISEGGVAFF
TRBV5-1	TRBJ2-7	CASSLMETGVPWEQYF
TRBV12-3/TRBV12-4	TRBJ1-1	CASSLSWRDTEAFF
TRBV13	TRBJ1-1	CASSSSSNTEAFF
TRBV10-1	TRBJ1-2	CASSDGENYGYTF
TRBV15	TRBJ1-5	CATSRTRPWEGQPQHF
TRBV11-1	TRBJ2-7	CASSWNSIPHEQYF
TRBV13	TRBJ2-1	CASSLSNEQFF
TRBV20-1	TRBJ2-7	CSARVPRGIYEQYF
TRBV10-3	TRBJ2-1	CAISETTYNEQFF
TRBV4-3	TRBJ1-5	CASSQDGGEGYQPQHF
TRBV7-6	TRBJ2-1	CASSLAVGSVDNEQFF
TRBV6-1	TRBJ2-7	CASSIGDSFSEQYF
TRBV4-3	TRBJ1-5	CASSQATASNQPQHF
TRBV20-1	TRBJ2-7	CSASTSGGPPYEQYF
TRBV6-5	TRBJ1-5	CASSYGQGNQPQHF
TRBV13	TRBJ2-7	CASSLGRYEQYF
TRBV11-1	TRBJ2-1	CASSPKTSGSSQEQFF
TRBV15	TRBJ2-1	CATSVRDSNEQFF
TRBV4-1	TRBJ1-2	CASSPIRGGGDGYTF
TRBV10-3	TRBJ1-6	CAISESTGENSPLHF
TRBV29-1	TRBJ2-2	CSAPGWGGELFF
TRBV15	TRBJ2-7	CATSSGRTYEQYF
TRBV10-1	TRBJ1-2	CASSETAPTNYGYTF
TRBV4-3	TRBJ2-6	CASSQGQSGANVLTF
TRBV30	TRBJ1-1	CAWNGVGGLLAEAFF
TRBV10-2	TRBJ2-7	CASSESSEQYF
TRBV29-1	TRBJ2-1	CSVDTGLADNEQFF
TRBV6-2/TRBV6-3	TRBJ2-5	CASSYSLETQYF
TRBV15	TRBJ2-6	CATSRDRSSGANVLTF
TRBV29-1	TRBJ2-7	CSVEGLEGMGYEQYF
TRBV7-9	TRBJ2-3	CASESADTQYF
TRBV4-2	TRBJ2-1	CASTRQGPKNQFF
TRBV7-2	TRBJ2-7	CASEPGLTYEQYF
TRBV7-7	TRBJ2-1	CASSLALGGSKGNEQFF
TRBV7-6	TRBJ2-5	CASSLGLAFGTQYF
TRBV3-1	TRBJ1-5	CASRLETGKVPQPQHF
TRBV15	TRBJ2-2	CATSLQTGGAGAGELFF
TRBV4-1	TRBJ2-5	CASSQEGAGLQETQYF
TRBV23-1	TRBJ1-6	CASSPREENSPLHF
TRBV4-1	TRBJ1-2	CASSQVRGSYGYTF
TRBV11-1	TRBJ2-1	CASSHTGSNEQFF
TRBV6-1	TRBJ1-2	CASRPRQGLVGGYTF
TRBV7-9	TRBJ2-1	CASSSLDHNEQFF
TRBV6-2/TRBV6-3	TRBJ1-5	CASSYSGTGYQPQHF
TRBV5-6	TRBJ2-7	CASSLAGTSSYEQYF